This TCR beta chain appears in the sequencing data of a study of cytomegalovirus exposure and HLA in healthy donors. Vbeta (60) and Jbeta (13) primers were used in the PCR. Only in-frame clones appear in the TCRdb table, and some are missing; sequencing was by immunoSEQ multiplex PCR. This table holds 200,000 to 250,000 clones, about 89% found once. About this clone itself: Its antigen is undetermined.

Broader study findings: Across donors, presence/absence analyses took sequencing depth to be roughly uniform. Indistinguishable V segments such as TRBV6-2 and TRBV6-3 were excluded. Generally TCR sequences proved uncommon, though certain public TCRs appeared in numerous donors.

Trimming took off 2 bases at V and 2 bases at J, with 16 bases between the two ends. The CDR3 runs to 16 residues. Germline CDR1 reads MNHNY; CDR2 reads SVGAGI (reference sequence). The V gene is TRBV6-6, the J gene TRBJ2-7; D possibly corresponds to TRBD1 (5 bases). This receptor was taken from a woman aged 18-29 years in good health and CMV-seronegative. The sequenced sample was PBMCs. The CDR3 DNA reads TGTGCCAGCAGTTACCTCGACAGCATGGAAGCCTACGAGCAGTACTTC. This sequence encodes CASSYLDSMEAYEQYF.